Following are 18 T cell receptor beta chains from one sample sequenced in a study of neurological immune-mediated disorders. TCRdb called the 5' RACE reads again in MiXCR, with one record for every CDR3 protein. Of tens of thousands of distinct CDR3 sequences listed, 2.5% are singletons. Sequencing was performed on PBMCs. These receptors came from a man aged 50-60 years with multiple sclerosis.

This clonotype was observed at least ten times. The V gene is TRBV20-1, the J gene TRBJ2-3; 7 bases line up with TRBD1. The CDR3 is 14 amino acids. The V gene's germline CDR1 is DFQATT and CDR2 SNEGSKA (reference sequence). The junction had 5 bases not matched to a gene; V was cut back by 0 bases and J by 5 bases. CDR3 residues: CSARDLGGRDTQYF. The CDR3 DNA is TGCAGTGCTAGAGATCTAGGGGGCAGAGATACGCAGTATTTT.

This clonotype was seen at least ten times. DNA of the CDR3: TGCAGTGCCTGGACGGCCCTAGGATCTGGGGCCAACGTCCTGACTTTC. Translation gives CSAWTALGSGANVLTF. The chain is built from TRBV20-1 and TRBJ2-6; D gene ambiguous. The CDR3 loop spans 16 amino acids. CDR1 and CDR2 from the germline V gene are DFQATT and SNEGSKA (reference sequence). The V gene lost 6 bases and the J gene lost 1 base, with 16 bases spanning the gap.

This clonotype was observed many times. The rearrangement uses TRBV6-2 or TRBV6-3 and TRBJ2-7, with 8 bases matching TRBD1. Germline V CDR1 and CDR2: MNHEY, SVGEGT. The CDR3 sequence is 13 residues long. Losses at the gene ends were 7 bases for V and 0 bases for J; bases not matched to a gene: 2. This CDR3 reads CASTQGDSYEQYF. CDR3 nucleotides: TGTGCCAGCACACAGGGGGACTCCTACGAGCAGTACTTC.

This clonotype was counted at least ten times. This chain links TRBV5-1 with TRBJ2-3; possibly TRBD1 or TRBD2 for D (7 bases each). The CDR3 is 15 residues long. Trimming shortened V by 5 bases and J by 3 bases, and 16 bases separated the two germline ends. Germline CDR1 reads SGHRS; CDR2 reads YFSETQ. Here the CDR3 DNA reads TGCGCCAGCAGATTGACAGGGAGGGAGACAGATACGCAGTATTTT. Its translation: CASRLTGRETDTQYF.

In this sample, this clonotype turned up many times. This rearrangement joins TRBV7-7 to TRBJ2-5, with no clear D. The CDR3 consists of 13 residues. Germline V gene sequence: CDR1 SSHAT, CDR2 FNYEAQ (reference sequence). V was clipped by 5 bases and J by 2 bases, with 9 bases between them. The CDR3 nucleotides are TGTGCCAGCAGCCACGGACGGCAAGAGACCCAGTACTTC. As protein: CASSHGRQETQYF.

This clonotype was picked up many times. CDR3 loop: CASRRTGVYEQYF. In nucleotides, the CDR3 is TGTGCCAGTCGTAGGACAGGGGTGTACGAGCAGTACTTC. This chain joins TRBV6-5 and TRBJ2-7; the match to TRBD1 covers 9 bases. This CDR3 contains 13 residues. J was trimmed by 4 bases and V by 9 bases; bases with no gene match: 7. CDR1 and CDR2 (germline): MNHEY, SVGAGI.

This clonotype was detected many times. The rearrangement joins TRBV6-6 to TRBJ1-2, with D unclear. From germline, CDR1 is MNHNY and CDR2 SVGAGI (reference sequence). There are 13 residues in the CDR3. V lost 2 bases and J lost 6, with 10 bases in between. The CDR3 bases are TGTGCCAGCAGTTACCTTGGGAACGATGGCTACACCTTC. It translates to CASSYLGNDGYTF.

This clonotype was picked up many times. J is TRBJ2-7 and V is TRBV15; D unclear. The germline CDR1 and CDR2 sequences are LNHNV and YYDKDF (reference sequence). V was cut by 0 bases and J by 6 bases, with 9 bases left in between. The CDR3 contains 13 residues. In DNA form, the CDR3 reads TGTGCCACCAGCAGAGATGAAAGGTCCGAGCAGTACTTC. Translating it yields CATSRDERSEQYF.

This clonotype was recorded many times. The chain employs TRBV7-2 and TRBJ2-3; D is ambiguous. The CDR3 has 15 amino acids. CDR1 SGHTA and CDR2 FQGNSA come from the germline V gene. V was cut by 1 base and J by 4 bases, with 12 bases left in between. The CDR3 is CASSLGPPLADTQYF. The CDR3 DNA is TGTGCCAGCAGCTTAGGCCCCCCCCTCGCAGATACGCAGTATTTT.

In this sample, this clonotype turned up many times. V and J are TRBV7-2 and TRBJ2-5, with D uncertain. V was pared by 1 base and J by 5 bases, with 2 bases between. Germline CDR1 reads SGHTA; CDR2 reads FQGNSA. The CDR3 is made up of 11 amino acids. The CDR3, as DNA: TGTGCCAGCAGCTTAGATGAGACCCAGTACTTC. This gives the protein CASSLDETQYF.

This clonotype came up many times. The rearrangement joins TRBV7-2 to TRBJ2-5; 7 bases fit TRBD2. The germline V gene has CDR1 SGHTA and CDR2 FQGNSA. The CDR3 has 13 residues. The junction had 8 bases not matched to a gene; V was cut back by 7 bases and J by 6 bases. The CDR3 coding sequence is TGTGCCAGCAAGCCCGCGGGGGAGAAGACCCAGTACTTC. Protein: CASKPAGEKTQYF.

This clonotype was picked up many times. The V gene is TRBV12-3 or TRBV12-4, the J gene TRBJ2-7; 8 nucleotides match TRBD2. The junction had 10 bases not matched to a gene; V was cut back by 6 bases and J by 3 bases. The CDR3 is 15 residues long. CDR3 in amino acids: CASRGRGGGNYEQYF. The CDR3 DNA follows: TGTGCCAGCAGAGGCCGGGGCGGGGGGAACTACGAGCAGTACTTC.

This clonotype was recorded at least ten times. The chain has TRBV7-8 and TRBJ2-1, with no clear D. The germline gives CDR1 SGHVS, CDR2 FQNEAQ. V was trimmed by 5 bases and J by 9 bases, leaving 11 bases between them. There are 12 residues in the CDR3. The CDR3 nucleotides read TGTGCCAGCAGCCCCGACTTGGGTGAGCAGTTCTTC. Translating gives CASSPDLGEQFF.

The sample holds many counts of this clonotype. The chain has TRBV5-1 and TRBJ2-5, with 9 bases fitting TRBD1. There are 16 residues in the CDR3. The V segment lost 4 bases and the J segment 4 bases; nucleotides outside the gene matches: 11. Germline V gene data show CDR1 as SGHRS and CDR2 as YFSETQ. CDR3 sequence reads: CASSPGTGNVAETQYF. The CDR3 bases are TGCGCCAGCAGCCCGGGGACAGGGAATGTGGCAGAGACCCAGTACTTC. Combining the CDR3 with reference TRBV5-1 and TRBJ2-5 gives the whole variable domain KAGVTQTPRYLIKTRGQQVTLSCSPISGHRSVSWYQQTPGQGLQFLFEYFSETQRNKGNFPGRFSGRQFSNSRSEMNVSTLELGDSALYLCASSPGTGNVAETQYFGPGTRLLVL.

This clonotype was recorded at least ten times. The chain combines TRBV7-3 with TRBJ2-3; 9 nucleotides line up with TRBD2. The CDR3 has 16 residues. Germline loops: CDR1 SGHTA, CDR2 FQGTGA. After removal of 2 bases from V and 1 base from J, the junction contained 4 bases not matched to a gene. The CDR3 region has the DNA TGTGCCAGCAGCTTAGGCGCTAGCGGGGGCACAGATACGCAGTATTTT. It yields the protein CASSLGASGGTDTQYF.

This clonotype was counted at least ten times. The rearrangement joins TRBV12-3 or TRBV12-4 to TRBJ2-5; 8 bases are a match to TRBD2. CDR3 length: 15 amino acids. V was pared by 6 bases and J by 9 bases, with 15 bases of the junction left unmatched. The CDR3 DNA reads TGTGCCAGCAGCCCCGGGGTAGCGGGGAGGGGGTCCCAGTACTTC. Translation gives CASSPGVAGRGSQYF.

This clonotype was detected ten times or more. The chain uses TRBV12-3 or TRBV12-4 and TRBJ2-7; a possible D gene is TRBD1 (6 bases). V was clipped by 4 bases and J by 4 bases, with 17 bases between them. This CDR3 spans 15 amino acids. DNA of the CDR3: TGTGCCAGCAGTTCACGACAGGTCTTAATGTACGAGCAGTACTTC. This gives the protein CASSSRQVLMYEQYF.

This clonotype has at least ten counts. The chain uses TRBV20-1 and TRBJ1-2; D is uncertain. Germline loops: CDR1 DFQATT, CDR2 SNEGSKA (reference sequence). The CDR3 extends over 11 amino acids. The V gene lost 6 bases and the J gene lost 8 bases, with 13 bases spanning the gap. CDR3: CSAGRPRGYTF. In DNA, the CDR3 is TGCAGTGCCGGCCGTCCCAGGGGCTACACCTTC.